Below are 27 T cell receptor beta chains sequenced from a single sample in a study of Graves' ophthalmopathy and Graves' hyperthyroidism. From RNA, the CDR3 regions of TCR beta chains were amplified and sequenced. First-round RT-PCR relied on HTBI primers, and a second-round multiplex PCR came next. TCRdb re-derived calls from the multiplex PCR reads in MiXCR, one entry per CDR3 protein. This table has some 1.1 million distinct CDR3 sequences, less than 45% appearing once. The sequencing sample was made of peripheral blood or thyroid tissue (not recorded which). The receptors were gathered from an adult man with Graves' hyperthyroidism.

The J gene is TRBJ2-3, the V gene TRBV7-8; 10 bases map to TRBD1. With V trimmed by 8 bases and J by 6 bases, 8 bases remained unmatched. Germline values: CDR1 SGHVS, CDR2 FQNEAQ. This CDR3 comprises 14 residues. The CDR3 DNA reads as TGTGCCAGCGCCGGGACAGGGGTAGGGGATACGCAGTATTTT. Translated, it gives CASAGTGVGDTQYF.

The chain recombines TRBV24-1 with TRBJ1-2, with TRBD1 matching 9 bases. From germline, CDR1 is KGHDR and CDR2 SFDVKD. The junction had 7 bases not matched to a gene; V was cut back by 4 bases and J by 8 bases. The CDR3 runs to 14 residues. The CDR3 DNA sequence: TGTGCCACCAGTGAGCGTACAGGGGGCAAAGGCTACACCTTC. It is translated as CATSERTGGKGYTF.

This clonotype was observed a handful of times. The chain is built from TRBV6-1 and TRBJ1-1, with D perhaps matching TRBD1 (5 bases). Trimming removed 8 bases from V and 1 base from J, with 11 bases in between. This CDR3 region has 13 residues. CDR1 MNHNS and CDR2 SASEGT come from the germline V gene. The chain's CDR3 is CASCTTGNTEAFF. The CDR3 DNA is TGTGCCAGCTGTACTACAGGGAACACTGAAGCTTTCTTT.

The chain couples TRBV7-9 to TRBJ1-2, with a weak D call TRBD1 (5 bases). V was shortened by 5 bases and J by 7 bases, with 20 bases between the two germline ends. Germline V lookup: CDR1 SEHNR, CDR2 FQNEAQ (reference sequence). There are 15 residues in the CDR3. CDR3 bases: TGTGCCAGCAGCCCCGGGGGGGAAAGTGTTTTTGGCTACACCTTC. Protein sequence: CASSPGGESVFGYTF.

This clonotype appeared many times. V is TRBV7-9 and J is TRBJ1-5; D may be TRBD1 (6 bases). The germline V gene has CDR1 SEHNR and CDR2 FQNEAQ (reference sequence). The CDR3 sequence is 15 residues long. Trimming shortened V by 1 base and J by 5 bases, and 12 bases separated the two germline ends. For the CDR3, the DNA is TGTGCCAGCAGCTTAGGGGGGCCCTGGGATCAGCCCCAGCATTTT. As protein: CASSLGGPWDQPQHF.

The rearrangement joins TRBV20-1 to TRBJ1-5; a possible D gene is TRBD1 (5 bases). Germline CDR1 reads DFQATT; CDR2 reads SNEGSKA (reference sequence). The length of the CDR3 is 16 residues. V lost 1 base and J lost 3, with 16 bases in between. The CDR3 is CSARVGGQGTNQPQHF. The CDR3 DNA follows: TGCAGTGCTAGAGTTGGAGGCCAGGGAACCAATCAGCCCCAGCATTTT.

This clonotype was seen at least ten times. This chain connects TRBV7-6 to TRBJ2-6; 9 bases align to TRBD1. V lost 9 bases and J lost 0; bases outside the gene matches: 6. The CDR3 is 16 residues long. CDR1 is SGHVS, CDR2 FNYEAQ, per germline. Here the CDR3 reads CASSRTGVSGANVLTF. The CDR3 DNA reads TGTGCCAGTAGTAGGACAGGGGTCTCTGGGGCCAACGTCCTGACTTTC.

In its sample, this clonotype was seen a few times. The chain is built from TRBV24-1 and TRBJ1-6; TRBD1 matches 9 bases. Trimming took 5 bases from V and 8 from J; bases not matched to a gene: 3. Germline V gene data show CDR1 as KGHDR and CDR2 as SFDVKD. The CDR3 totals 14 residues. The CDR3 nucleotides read TGTGCCACCAGTGGGACAGGGGCAGATTCACCCCTCCACTTT. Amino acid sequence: CATSGTGADSPLHF.

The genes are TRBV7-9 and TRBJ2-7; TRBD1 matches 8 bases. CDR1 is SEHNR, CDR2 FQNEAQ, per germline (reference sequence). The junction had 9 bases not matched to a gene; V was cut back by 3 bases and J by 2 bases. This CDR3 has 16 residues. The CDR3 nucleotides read TGTGCCAGCAGCTTGTATAGGACAGGGAGACCCTACGAGCAGTACTTC. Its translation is CASSLYRTGRPYEQYF.

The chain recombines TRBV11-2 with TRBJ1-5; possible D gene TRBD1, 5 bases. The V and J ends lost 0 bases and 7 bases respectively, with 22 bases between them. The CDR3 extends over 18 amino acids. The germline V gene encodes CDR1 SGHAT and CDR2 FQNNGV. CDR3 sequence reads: CASSLDRTGPVGEQPQHF. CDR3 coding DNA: TGTGCCAGCAGCTTAGATCGGACGGGGCCCGTTGGGGAGCAGCCCCAGCATTTT.

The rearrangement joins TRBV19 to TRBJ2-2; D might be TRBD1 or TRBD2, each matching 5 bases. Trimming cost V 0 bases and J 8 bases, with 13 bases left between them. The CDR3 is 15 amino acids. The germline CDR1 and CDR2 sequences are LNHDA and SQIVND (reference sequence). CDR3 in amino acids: CASSIDGTLSGELFF. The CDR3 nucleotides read TGTGCCAGTAGTATAGATGGGACCCTTTCTGGGGAGCTGTTTTTT. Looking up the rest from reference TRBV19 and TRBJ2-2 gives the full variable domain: DGGITQSPKYLFRKEGQNVTLSCEQNLNHDAMYWYRQDPGQGLRLIYYSQIVNDFQKGDIAEGYSVSREKKESFPLTVTSAQKNPTAFYLCASSIDGTLSGELFFGEGSRLTVL.

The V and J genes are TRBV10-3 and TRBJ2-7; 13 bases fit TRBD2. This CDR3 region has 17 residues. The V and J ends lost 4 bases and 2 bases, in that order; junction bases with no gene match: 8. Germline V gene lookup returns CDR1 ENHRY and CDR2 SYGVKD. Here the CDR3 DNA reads TGTGCCATCAGTGGTTGGACTAGCGGGAGTTTCCCCTACGAGCAGTACTTC. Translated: CAISGWTSGSFPYEQYF.

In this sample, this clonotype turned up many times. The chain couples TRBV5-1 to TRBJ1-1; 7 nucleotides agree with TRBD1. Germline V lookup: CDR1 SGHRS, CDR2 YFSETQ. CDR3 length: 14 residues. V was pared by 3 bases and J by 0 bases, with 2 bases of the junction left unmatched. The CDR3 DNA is TGCGCCAGCAGCTCGACAGGGATGAACACTGAAGCTTTCTTT. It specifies CASSSTGMNTEAFF.

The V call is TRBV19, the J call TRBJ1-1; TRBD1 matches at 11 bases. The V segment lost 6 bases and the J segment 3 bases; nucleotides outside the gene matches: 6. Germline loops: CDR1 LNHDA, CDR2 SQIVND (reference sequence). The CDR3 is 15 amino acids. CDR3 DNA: TGTGCCAGTAGGGACAGGGGGCGCGGAGACACTGAAGCTTTCTTT. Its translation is CASRDRGRGDTEAFF.

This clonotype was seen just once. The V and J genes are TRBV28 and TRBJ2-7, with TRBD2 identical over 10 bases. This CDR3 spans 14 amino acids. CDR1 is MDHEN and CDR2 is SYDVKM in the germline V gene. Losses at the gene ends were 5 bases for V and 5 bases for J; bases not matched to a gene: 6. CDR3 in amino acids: CASSQTSGNNEQYF. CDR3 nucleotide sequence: TGTGCCAGCAGTCAAACTAGCGGGAACAACGAGCAGTACTTC.

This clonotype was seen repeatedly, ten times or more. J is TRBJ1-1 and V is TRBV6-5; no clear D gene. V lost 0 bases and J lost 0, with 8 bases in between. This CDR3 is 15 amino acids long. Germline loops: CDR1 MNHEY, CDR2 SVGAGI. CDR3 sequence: CASSYSVSVNTEAFF. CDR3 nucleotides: TGTGCCAGCAGTTACTCGGTCAGTGTGAACACTGAAGCTTTCTTT.

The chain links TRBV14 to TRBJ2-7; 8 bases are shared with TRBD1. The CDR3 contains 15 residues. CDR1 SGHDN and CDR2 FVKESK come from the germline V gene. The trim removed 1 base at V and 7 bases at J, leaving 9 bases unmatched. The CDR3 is CASSQVTGGLGEQYF. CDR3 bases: TGTGCCAGCAGCCAAGTCACAGGGGGATTGGGAGAGCAGTACTTC.

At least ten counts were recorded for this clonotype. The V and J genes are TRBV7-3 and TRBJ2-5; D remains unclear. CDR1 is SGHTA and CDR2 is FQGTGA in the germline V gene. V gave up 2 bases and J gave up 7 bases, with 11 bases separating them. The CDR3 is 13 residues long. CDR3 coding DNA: TGTGCCAGCAGCTTAGGCCATCCGGGGACCCAGTACTTC. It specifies CASSLGHPGTQYF.

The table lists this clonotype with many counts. The CDR3: CASSPTGYLYGYTF. CDR3 bases: TGTGCCAGCAGTCCGACAGGGTACCTCTATGGCTACACCTTC. The chain combines TRBV6-5 with TRBJ1-2; 7 bases map to TRBD1. Germline CDR1 and CDR2: MNHEY and SVGAGI. This CDR3 contains 14 residues. J lost 4 bases, V lost 5 bases, and 7 bases had no gene match.

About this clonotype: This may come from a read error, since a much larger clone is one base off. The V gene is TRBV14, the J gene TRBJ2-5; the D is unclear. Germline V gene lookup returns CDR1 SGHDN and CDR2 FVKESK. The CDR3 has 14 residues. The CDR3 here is CAGSQFSGWETQYF. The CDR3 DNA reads TGTGCCGGCAGCCAATTCTCCGGTTGGGAGACCCAGTACTTC.

Here the CDR3 DNA reads TGTGCCAGCAGCTACTACACAGGGGACTACGAGCAGTACTTC. This encodes CASSYYTGDYEQYF. V is TRBV7-9 and J is TRBJ2-7; TRBD1 agrees at 7 bases. The germline gives CDR1 SEHNR, CDR2 FQNEAQ (reference sequence). The junction had 6 bases not matched to a gene; V was cut back by 4 bases and J by 3 bases. CDR3 length: 14 residues.

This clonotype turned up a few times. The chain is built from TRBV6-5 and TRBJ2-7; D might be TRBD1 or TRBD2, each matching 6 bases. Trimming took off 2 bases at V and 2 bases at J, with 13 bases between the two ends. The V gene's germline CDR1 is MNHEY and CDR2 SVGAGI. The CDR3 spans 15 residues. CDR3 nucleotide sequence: TGTGCCAGCAGTTACCGAGGGGGGACCACCTACGAGCAGTACTTC. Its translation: CASSYRGGTTYEQYF.

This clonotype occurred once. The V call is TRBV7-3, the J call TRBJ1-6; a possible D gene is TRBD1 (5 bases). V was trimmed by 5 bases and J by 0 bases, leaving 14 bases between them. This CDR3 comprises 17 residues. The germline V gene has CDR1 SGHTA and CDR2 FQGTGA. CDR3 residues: CASSLYQGSSYNSPLHF. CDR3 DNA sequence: TGTGCCAGCAGCCTCTATCAGGGAAGCTCCTATAATTCACCCCTCCACTTT.

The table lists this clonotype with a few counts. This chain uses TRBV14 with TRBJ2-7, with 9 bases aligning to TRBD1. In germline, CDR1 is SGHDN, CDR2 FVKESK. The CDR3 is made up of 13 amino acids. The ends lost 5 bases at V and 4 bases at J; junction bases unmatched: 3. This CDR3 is CASSNRGLYEQYF. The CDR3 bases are TGTGCCAGCAGCAACAGGGGGCTGTACGAGCAGTACTTC.

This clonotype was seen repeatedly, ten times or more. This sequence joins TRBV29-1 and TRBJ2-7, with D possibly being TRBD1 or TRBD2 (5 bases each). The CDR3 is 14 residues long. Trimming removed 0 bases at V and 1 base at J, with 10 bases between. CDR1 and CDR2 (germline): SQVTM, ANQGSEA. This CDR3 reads CSVEEVGESYEQYF. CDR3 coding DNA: TGCAGCGTTGAAGAAGTGGGGGAATCCTACGAGCAGTACTTC.

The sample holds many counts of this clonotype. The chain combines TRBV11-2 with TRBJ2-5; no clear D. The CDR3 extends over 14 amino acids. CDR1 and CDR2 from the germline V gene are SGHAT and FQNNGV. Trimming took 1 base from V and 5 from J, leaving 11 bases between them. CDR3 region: CASSLASGFETQYF. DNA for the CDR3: TGTGCCAGCAGCTTAGCTTCAGGTTTCGAGACCCAGTACTTC.

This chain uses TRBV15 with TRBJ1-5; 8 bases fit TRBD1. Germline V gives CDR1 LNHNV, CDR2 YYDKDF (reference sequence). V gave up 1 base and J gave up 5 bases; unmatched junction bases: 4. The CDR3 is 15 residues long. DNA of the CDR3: TGTGCCACCAGCAGAGTTACAGGGGGTGATCAGCCCCAGCATTTT. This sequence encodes CATSRVTGGDQPQHF.